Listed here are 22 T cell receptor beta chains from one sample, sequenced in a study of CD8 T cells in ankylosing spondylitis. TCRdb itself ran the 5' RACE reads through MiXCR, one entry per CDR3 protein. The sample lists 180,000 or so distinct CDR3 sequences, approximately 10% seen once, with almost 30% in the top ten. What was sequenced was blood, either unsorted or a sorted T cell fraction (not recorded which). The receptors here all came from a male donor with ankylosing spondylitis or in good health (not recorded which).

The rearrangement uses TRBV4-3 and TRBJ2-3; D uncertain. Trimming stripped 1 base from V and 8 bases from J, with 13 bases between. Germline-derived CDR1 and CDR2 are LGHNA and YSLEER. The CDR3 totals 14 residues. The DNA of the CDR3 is TGCGCCAGCAGCCAAGGCCCCTCGGTGGCTACGCAGTATTTT. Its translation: CASSQGPSVATQYF.

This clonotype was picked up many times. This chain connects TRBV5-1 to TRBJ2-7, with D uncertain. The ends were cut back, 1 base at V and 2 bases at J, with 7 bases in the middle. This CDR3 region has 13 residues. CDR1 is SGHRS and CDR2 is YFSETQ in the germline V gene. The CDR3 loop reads CASSLSKTYEQYF. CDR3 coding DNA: TGCGCCAGCAGCTTGTCCAAGACCTACGAGCAGTACTTC.

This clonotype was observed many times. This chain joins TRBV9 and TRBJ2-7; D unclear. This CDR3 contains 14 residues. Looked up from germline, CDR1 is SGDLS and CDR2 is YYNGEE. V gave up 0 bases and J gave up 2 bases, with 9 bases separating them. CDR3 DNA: TGTGCCAGCAGCGTAGCCCAGGTTGCCTACGAGCAGTACTTC. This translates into CASSVAQVAYEQYF.

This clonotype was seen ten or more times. CDR3 region: CSASGSTEDAYGYTF. Here the CDR3 DNA reads TGCAGTGCTAGTGGGTCAACAGAGGATGCCTATGGCTACACCTTC. The gene calls are TRBV20-1 and TRBJ1-2; no clear D. CDR1 and CDR2 from the germline V gene are DFQATT and SNEGSKA (reference sequence). The V and J ends lost 3 bases and 4 bases respectively, with 18 bases between them. The CDR3 extends over 15 amino acids.

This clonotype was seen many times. The CDR3 DNA is TGCAGCGTTGGGATTAGCGGGGGAGATACGCAGTATTTT. Protein: CSVGISGGDTQYF. The gene calls are TRBV29-1 and TRBJ2-3; 9 bases are shared with TRBD2. The CDR3 is 13 amino acids. Germline V lookup: CDR1 SQVTM, CDR2 ANQGSEA. J gave up 5 bases and V 4 bases, and 4 bases lay outside the gene matches.

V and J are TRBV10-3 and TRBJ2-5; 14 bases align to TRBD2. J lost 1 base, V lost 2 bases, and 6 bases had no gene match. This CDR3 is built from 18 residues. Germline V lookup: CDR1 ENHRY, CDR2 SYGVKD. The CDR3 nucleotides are TGTGCCATCAGTGAGAAGACTAGCGGGAGGGGGTCCCAAGAGACCCAGTACTTC. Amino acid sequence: CAISEKTSGRGSQETQYF.

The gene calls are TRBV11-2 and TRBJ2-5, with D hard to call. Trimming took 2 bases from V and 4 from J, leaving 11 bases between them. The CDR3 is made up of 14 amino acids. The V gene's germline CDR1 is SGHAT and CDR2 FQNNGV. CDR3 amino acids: CASSLIWGLETQYF. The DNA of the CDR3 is TGTGCCAGCAGCTTAATATGGGGTCTAGAGACCCAGTACTTC. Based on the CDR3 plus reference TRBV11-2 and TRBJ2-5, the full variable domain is EAGVAQSPRYKIIEKRQSVAFWCNPISGHATLYWYQQILGQGPKLLIQFQNNGVVDDSQLPKDRFSAERLKGVDSTLKIQPAKLEDSAVYLCASSLIWGLETQYFGPGTRLLVL.

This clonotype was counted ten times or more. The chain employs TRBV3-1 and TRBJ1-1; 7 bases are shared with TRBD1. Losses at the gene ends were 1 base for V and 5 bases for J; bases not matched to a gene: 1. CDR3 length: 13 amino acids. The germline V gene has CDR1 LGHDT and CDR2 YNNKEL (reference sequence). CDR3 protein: CASSQAGQTEAFF. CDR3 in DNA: TGTGCCAGCAGCCAAGCGGGACAGACTGAAGCTTTCTTT.

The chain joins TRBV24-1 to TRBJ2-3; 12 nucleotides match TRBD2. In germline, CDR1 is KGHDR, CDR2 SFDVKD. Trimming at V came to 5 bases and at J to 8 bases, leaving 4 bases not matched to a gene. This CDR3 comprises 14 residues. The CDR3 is CATSAGLAGITQYF. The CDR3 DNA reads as TGTGCCACCAGTGCTGGACTAGCGGGGATTACGCAGTATTTT.

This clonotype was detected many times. Here the CDR3 DNA reads TGTGCCAGCAGTTACCGGGGGAGCGAGGAGACCCAGTACTTC. It is translated as CASSYRGSEETQYF. V is TRBV12-3 or TRBV12-4 and J is TRBJ2-5; D possibly corresponds to TRBD2 (6 bases). This CDR3 has 14 amino acids. Trimming removed 4 bases from V and 5 bases from J, with 14 bases in between.

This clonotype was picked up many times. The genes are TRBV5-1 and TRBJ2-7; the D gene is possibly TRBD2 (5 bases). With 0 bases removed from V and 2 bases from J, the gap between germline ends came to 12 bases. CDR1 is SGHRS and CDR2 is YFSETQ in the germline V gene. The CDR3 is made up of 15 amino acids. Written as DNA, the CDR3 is TGCGCCAGCAGCTTGGAAGGCGGGCGGACCTACGAGCAGTACTTC. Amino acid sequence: CASSLEGGRTYEQYF. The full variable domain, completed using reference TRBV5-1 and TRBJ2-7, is KAGVTQTPRYLIKTRGQQVTLSCSPISGHRSVSWYQQTPGQGLQFLFEYFSETQRNKGNFPGRFSGRQFSNSRSEMNVSTLELGDSALYLCASSLEGGRTYEQYFGPGTRLTVT.

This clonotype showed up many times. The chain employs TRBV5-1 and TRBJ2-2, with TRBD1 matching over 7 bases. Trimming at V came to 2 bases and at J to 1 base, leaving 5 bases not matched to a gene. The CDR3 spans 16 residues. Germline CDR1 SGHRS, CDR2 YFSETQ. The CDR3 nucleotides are TGCGCCAGCAGCTTTACAGGGGCCTTGAACACCGGGGAGCTGTTTTTT. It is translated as CASSFTGALNTGELFF.

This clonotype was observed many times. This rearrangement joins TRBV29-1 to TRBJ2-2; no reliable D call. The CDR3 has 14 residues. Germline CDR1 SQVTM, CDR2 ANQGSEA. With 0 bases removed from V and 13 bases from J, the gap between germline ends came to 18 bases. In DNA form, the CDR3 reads TGCAGCGTTGAAGATCCCCAGATCTCATCGAGGCTGTTTTTT. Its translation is CSVEDPQISSRLFF.

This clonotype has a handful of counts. This CDR3 reads CASSDLGSAGGTNEQFF. As DNA, the CDR3 is TGTGCCAGCAGTGATCTGGGCTCGGCGGGAGGGACCAATGAGCAGTTCTTC. The V and J genes are TRBV25-1 and TRBJ2-1; 9 bases line up with TRBD2. Germline V gives CDR1 MGHDK, CDR2 SYGVNS. V shed 3 bases and J 6 bases; nucleotides not matched to a gene: 12. The CDR3 consists of 17 residues.

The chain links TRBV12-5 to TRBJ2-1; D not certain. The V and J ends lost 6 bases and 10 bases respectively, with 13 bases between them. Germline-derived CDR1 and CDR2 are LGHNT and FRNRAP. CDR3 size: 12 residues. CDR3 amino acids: CASGVRPGEQFF. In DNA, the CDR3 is TGTGCTAGTGGCGTGCGACCCGGGGAGCAGTTCTTC.

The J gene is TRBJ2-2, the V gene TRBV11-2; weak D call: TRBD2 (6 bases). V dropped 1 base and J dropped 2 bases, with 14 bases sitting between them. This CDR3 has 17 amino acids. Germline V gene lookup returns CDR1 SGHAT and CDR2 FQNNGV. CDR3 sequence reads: CASSLGAGRSNTGELFF. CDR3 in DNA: TGTGCCAGCAGCTTAGGAGCAGGGAGGTCCAACACCGGGGAGCTGTTTTTT.

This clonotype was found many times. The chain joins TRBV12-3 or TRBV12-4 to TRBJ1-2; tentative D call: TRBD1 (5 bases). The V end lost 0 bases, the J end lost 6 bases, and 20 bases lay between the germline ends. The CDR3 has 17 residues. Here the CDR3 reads CASSLAPNGAVSDGYTF. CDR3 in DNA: TGTGCCAGCAGTTTAGCCCCCAACGGGGCAGTTTCGGATGGCTACACCTTC.

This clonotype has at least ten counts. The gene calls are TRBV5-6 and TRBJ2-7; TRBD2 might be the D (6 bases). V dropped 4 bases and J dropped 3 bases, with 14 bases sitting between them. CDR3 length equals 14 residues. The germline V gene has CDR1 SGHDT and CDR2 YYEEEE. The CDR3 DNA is TGTGCCAGCAGCCTTTCAAGGGAGGTCTACGAGCAGTACTTC. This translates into CASSLSREVYEQYF.

The CDR3 reads CASSPRRGRSTDTQYF. CDR3 DNA: TGTGCCAGCAGCCCCCGCCGGGGGAGAAGCACAGATACGCAGTATTTT. The chain carries TRBV7-2 and TRBJ2-3; weak D call: TRBD2 (6 bases). Germline V gene data show CDR1 as SGHTA and CDR2 as FQGNSA. Trimming took 5 bases from V and 0 from J, leaving 15 bases between them. The CDR3 length is 16 residues.

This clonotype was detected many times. Here the CDR3 DNA reads TGTGCCAGCACCCTTCAAGGGGCTACTGGCTACACCTTC. Protein sequence: CASTLQGATGYTF. The chain joins TRBV5-5 to TRBJ1-2, with a tentative D call TRBD1 (5 bases). In germline, CDR1 is SGHKS, CDR2 YYEKEE (reference sequence). The CDR3 sequence is 13 residues long. V gave up 6 bases and J gave up 7 bases, with 16 bases separating them. Drawing the rest from reference TRBV5-5 and TRBJ1-2, the complete variable domain is DAGVTQSPTHLIKTRGQQVTLRCSPISGHKSVSWYQQVLGQGPQFIFQYYEKEERGRGNFPDRFSARQFPNYSSELNVNALLLGDSALYLCASTLQGATGYTFGSGTRLTVV.

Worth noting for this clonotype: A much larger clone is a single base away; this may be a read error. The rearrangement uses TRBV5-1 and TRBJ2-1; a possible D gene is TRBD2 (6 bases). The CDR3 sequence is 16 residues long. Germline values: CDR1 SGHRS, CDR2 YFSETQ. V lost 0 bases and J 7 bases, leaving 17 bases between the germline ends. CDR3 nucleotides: TGCGCCAGCAGCTTGGTGACGGGAGTGCTTACGAATGAGCAGTTCTTC. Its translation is CASSLVTGVLTNEQFF.

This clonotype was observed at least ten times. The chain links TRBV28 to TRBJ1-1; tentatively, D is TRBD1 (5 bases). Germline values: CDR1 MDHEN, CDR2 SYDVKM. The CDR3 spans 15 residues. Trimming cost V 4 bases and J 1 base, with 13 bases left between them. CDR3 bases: TGTGCCAGCAGTTGGGAACTGACAGAGAACACTGAAGCTTTCTTT. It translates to CASSWELTENTEAFF.